The 5 T cell receptor beta chains below all came from one sample that was sequenced in a study of blood T cell repertoires in COVID-19. The method was immunoSEQ multiplex PCR; TCRdb's version includes in-frame clones alone and lacks a portion of them. The sample lists more than 300,000 clones; under 90% were seen once. Sequencing was done on a sample of PBMCs or T cells enriched from blood (not recorded which). These TCRs come from a man aged 25-40 years who had recovered from COVID-19.

The chain uses TRBV27 and TRBJ1-5; no clear D gene. V was cut by 6 bases and J by 4 bases, with 13 bases left in between. Germline CDR1 MNHEY, CDR2 SMNVEV (reference sequence). The CDR3 contains 14 residues. CDR3 residues: CASSHSGVNQPQHF. CDR3 DNA: TGTGCCAGCAGCCATTCCGGGGTAAATCAGCCCCAGCATTTT.

The V call is TRBV6-2 or TRBV6-3, the J call TRBJ1-2, with D possibly matching TRBD1 (5 bases). V lost 4 bases and J lost 3, with 12 bases in between. The CDR3 sequence is 14 residues long. The germline CDR1 and CDR2 sequences are MNHEY and SVGEGT. DNA for the CDR3: TGTGCCAGCAGTTTAACAGGCAAGGACTATGGCTACACCTTC. Protein: CASSLTGKDYGYTF.

The rearrangement uses TRBV11-3 and TRBJ2-2, with TRBD2 matching over 8 bases. The CDR3 totals 16 residues. V shed 2 bases and J 6 bases; nucleotides not matched to a gene: 8. Germline CDR1 SGHNT, CDR2 YENEEA. CDR3: CASSLLGAGVPGELFF. Here the CDR3 DNA reads TGTGCCAGCAGCTTATTAGGAGCGGGAGTTCCCGGGGAGCTGTTTTTT.

This clone was picked up one time. The genes are TRBV5-1 and TRBJ1-1, with 7 positions matching TRBD1. The germline V gene encodes CDR1 SGHRS and CDR2 YFSETQ. With V trimmed by 1 base and J by 1 base, 4 bases remained unmatched. The CDR3 contains 15 residues. The CDR3 loop is CASSLTGVGNTEAFF. CDR3 nucleotide sequence: TGCGCCAGCAGCTTGACAGGGGTGGGGAACACTGAAGCTTTCTTT. Combining the CDR3 with reference TRBV5-1 and TRBJ1-1 gives the whole variable domain KAGVTQTPRYLIKTRGQQVTLSCSPISGHRSVSWYQQTPGQGLQFLFEYFSETQRNKGNFPGRFSGRQFSNSRSEMNVSTLELGDSALYLCASSLTGVGNTEAFFGQGTRLTVV.

This clone has only a few counts. The chain links TRBV3-1 (or the pseudogene TRBV3-2) to TRBJ1-2; 9 bases line up with TRBD1. Looked up from germline, CDR1 is LGHDT and CDR2 is YNNKEL (reference sequence). CDR3 length: 14 amino acids. V shed 4 bases and J 1 base; nucleotides not matched to a gene: 1. The DNA of the CDR3 is TGTGCCAGCAGCCGGGGACAGGGTAACTATGGCTACACCTTC. Amino acid sequence: CASSRGQGNYGYTF.